A single sample is the source of the 19 T cell receptor beta chains below, sequenced in a study of T cell responses to AZD1222 COVID-19 vaccine. Sequencing used immunoSEQ multiplex PCR; TCRdb keeps in-frame clones, though not all of them. Found here are more than 100,000 clones, approximately 90% of them singletons; the top ten hold approximately 1.6%. The sample was peripheral blood, taken on day 0 of AZD1222 vaccination. The receptors here all came from an adult in good health.

The chain has TRBV28 and TRBJ1-1; D may be TRBD1 (6 bases). This CDR3 region has 12 residues. Per the germline V gene, CDR1 is MDHEN and CDR2 is SYDVKM. V lost 11 bases and J lost 2, with 12 bases in between. The CDR3: CAALQGNTEAFF. The CDR3 DNA is TGTGCCGCTCTACAGGGAAACACTGAAGCTTTCTTT.

This chain uses TRBV28 with TRBJ2-7; 9 nucleotides line up with TRBD1. Germline-derived CDR1 and CDR2 are MDHEN and SYDVKM. The V segment lost 10 bases and the J segment 4 bases; nucleotides outside the gene matches: 5. The CDR3 has 12 residues. CDR3 sequence (DNA): TGTGCCATCGGACAGGGGAATTACGAGCAGTACTTC. Protein: CAIGQGNYEQYF.

The sample holds one count of this clone. This rearrangement joins TRBV2 to TRBJ1-1, with 7 bases identical to TRBD1. Trimming took 8 bases from V and 7 from J; bases not matched to a gene: 7. The CDR3 runs 12 residues. Germline V gene lookup returns CDR1 SNHLY and CDR2 FYNNEI. CDR3 sequence reads: CASFDRVDEAFF. As DNA, the CDR3 is TGTGCCAGCTTTGACAGGGTGGATGAAGCTTTCTTT. Variable domain in full (rest from reference TRBV2 and TRBJ1-1): EPEVTQTPSHQVTQMGQEVILRCVPISNHLYFYWYRQILGQKVEFLVSFYNNEISEKSEIFDDQFSVERPDGSNFTLKIRSTKLEDSAMYFCASFDRVDEAFFGQGTRLTVV.

The V gene is TRBV10-2, the J gene TRBJ2-2; 8 bases fit TRBD1. The CDR3 extends over 16 amino acids. Germline V lookup: CDR1 WSHSY, CDR2 SAAADI. V gave up 2 bases and J gave up 5 bases; unmatched junction bases: 7. CDR3 loop: CASSETRQGRTGELFF. In DNA form, the CDR3 reads TGCGCCAGCAGTGAGACCAGACAGGGGCGGACCGGGGAGCTGTTTTTT.

The chain employs TRBV19 and TRBJ2-1, with TRBD1 matching over 9 bases. V shed 5 bases, J shed 9 bases, and the junction held 11 bases outside the gene matches. This CDR3 comprises 15 residues. Per the germline V gene, CDR1 is LNHDA and CDR2 is SQIVND (reference sequence). CDR3 sequence: CASSQPNRGPGEQFF. The CDR3 DNA follows: TGTGCCAGTAGTCAACCTAACAGGGGGCCGGGTGAGCAGTTCTTC.

The genes are TRBV12-5 and TRBJ2-3; 8 nucleotides match TRBD2. Germline V gene lookup returns CDR1 LGHNT and CDR2 FRNRAP. CDR3 length: 16 residues. The CDR3 sequence is CDSSGPTGGPADTQYF. The DNA of the CDR3 is TGTGATTCCTCGGGCCCGACGGGAGGGCCCGCAGATACGCAGTATTTT.

The chain employs TRBV28 and TRBJ1-1; the D gene is possibly TRBD1 (6 bases). Per germline, CDR1 MDHEN and CDR2 SYDVKM. Trimming took 3 bases from V and 1 from J, leaving 9 bases between them. CDR3 length: 14 residues. CDR3 protein: CASSLDSQNTEAFF. Here the CDR3 DNA reads TGTGCCAGCAGTTTGGACAGTCAGAACACTGAAGCTTTCTTT.

The chain employs TRBV18 and TRBJ1-1, with 7 nucleotides matching TRBD1. The CDR3 is 17 amino acids. J lost 1 base, V lost 0 bases, and 8 bases had no gene match. Germline values: CDR1 KGHSH, CDR2 LQKENI. The CDR3 coding sequence is TGTGCCAGCTCACCACCGAATATGGACAGGCGGAACACTGAAGCTTTCTTT. Protein sequence: CASSPPNMDRRNTEAFF.

CDR3 residues: CASSIKQGAGELFF. The CDR3 DNA reads TGTGCCAGTAGTATAAAACAGGGGGCCGGGGAGCTGTTTTTT. The chain carries TRBV19 and TRBJ2-2; TRBD1 agrees at 8 bases. The CDR3 runs 14 residues. The germline V gene encodes CDR1 LNHDA and CDR2 SQIVND (reference sequence). V trimming: 2 bases; J trimming: 6 bases; junction bases outside the gene matches: 2.

This chain uses TRBV9 with TRBJ2-3; D may match TRBD1 or TRBD2 (6 bases each). Trimming took 0 bases from V and 6 from J, leaving 14 bases between them. CDR1 and CDR2 from the germline V gene are SGDLS and YYNGEE. The CDR3 spans 15 residues. The CDR3 sequence is CASSVGGGQQDTQYF. The CDR3, as DNA: TGTGCCAGCAGCGTAGGTGGGGGGCAACAGGATACGCAGTATTTT.

The rearrangement uses TRBV27 and TRBJ1-2; maybe TRBD1 (5 bases). V lost 5 bases to trimming and J lost 2 bases, with 9 bases between them. The CDR3 is made up of 13 amino acids. Germline V gene lookup returns CDR1 MNHEY and CDR2 SMNVEV (reference sequence). This CDR3 is CASSTGGNYGYTF. In DNA form, the CDR3 reads TGTGCCAGCAGTACCGGGGGGAACTATGGCTACACCTTC.

This clone has only a few counts. The genes are TRBV27 and TRBJ1-6; D is unresolved. The CDR3 is 14 residues long. The germline V gene has CDR1 MNHEY and CDR2 SMNVEV (reference sequence). With 2 bases removed from V and 10 bases from J, the gap between germline ends came to 12 bases. The chain's CDR3 is CASSLITAGSPLHF. In nucleotides, the CDR3 is TGTGCCAGCAGTTTAATAACGGCGGGCTCACCCCTCCACTTT.

This chain uses TRBV4-1 with TRBJ1-2, with D possibly matching TRBD1 (5 bases). The V gene's germline CDR1 is MGHRA and CDR2 YSYEKL. Between the trimmed V and J ends, which lost 1 base and 7 bases, there was a span of 28 bases. The CDR3 extends over 19 amino acids. The CDR3 here is CASSQGTMYIGGDESGYTF. The DNA for the CDR3 is TGCGCCAGCAGCCAAGGAACAATGTATATCGGGGGAGACGAGAGTGGCTACACCTTC.

The V and J genes are TRBV28 and TRBJ2-2; D unclear. Germline V lookup: CDR1 MDHEN, CDR2 SYDVKM. The V end was cut by 1 base, the J end by 0 bases, with 3 bases between. The CDR3 has 14 residues. The CDR3, as DNA: TGTGCCAGCAGTTTATCTACGAACACCGGGGAGCTGTTTTTT. This encodes CASSLSTNTGELFF.

The chain uses TRBV4-1 and TRBJ2-7, with 7 nucleotides matching TRBD1. V shed 3 bases and J 2 bases; nucleotides not matched to a gene: 7. This CDR3 has 15 residues. Germline assignment: CDR1 MGHRA and CDR2 YSYEKL. CDR3 in DNA: TGCGCCAGCAGCCACCGGGACAGTCGAACCTACGAGCAGTACTTC. It is translated as CASSHRDSRTYEQYF.

The V and J genes are TRBV18 and TRBJ2-5, with 7 positions matching TRBD1. Trimming at V came to 3 bases and at J to 2 bases, leaving 6 bases not matched to a gene. Germline CDR1 reads KGHSH; CDR2 reads LQKENI. This CDR3 has 15 amino acids. The CDR3 DNA sequence: TGTGCCAGCTCACCTCGGGACAGTGTACAAGAGACCCAGTACTTC. Protein product: CASSPRDSVQETQYF.

This chain joins TRBV30 and TRBJ1-6; no clear D. The CDR3 sequence is 15 residues long. CDR1 and CDR2 (germline): GTSNPN, SVGIG (reference sequence). Trimming took 5 bases from V and 1 from J, leaving 12 bases between them. The CDR3 DNA reads TGTGCCTGGGACCCCTCGGTGTCCTATAATTCACCCCTCCACTTT. Its protein is CAWDPSVSYNSPLHF.

This chain joins TRBV9 and TRBJ2-7; D is uncertain. V was shortened by 8 bases and J by 0 bases, with 15 bases between the two germline ends. The V gene's germline CDR1 is SGDLS and CDR2 YYNGEE. This CDR3 is built from 14 residues. For the CDR3, the DNA is TGTGCCAGTTCGGCCCGCCTATTCTCCTACGAGCAGTACTTC. Translation gives CASSARLFSYEQYF.

V and J are TRBV7-3 and TRBJ2-5, with D perhaps matching TRBD1 (6 bases). CDR3 length: 13 residues. Per germline, CDR1 SGHTA and CDR2 FQGTGA. V lost 3 bases and J 5 bases, leaving 10 bases between the germline ends. The CDR3 is CASSFDRLETQYF. CDR3 nucleotide sequence: TGTGCCAGCAGCTTCGACAGGTTGGAGACCCAGTACTTC.